This T cell receptor (beta chain) was captured by sequencing in a study of T cell responses to AZD1222 COVID-19 vaccine. Repertoires were generated with immunoSEQ multiplex PCR, while TCRdb's copy carries only in-frame clones and drops some. The repertoire holds around 67,000 clones, with 84% as singletons. On this clone: The antigen remains unidentified.

The CDR3 is made up of 14 amino acids. Unmatched junction bases numbered 2, after V lost 2 bases and J lost 4 bases. CDR1 SGHDT and CDR2 YYEEEE come from the germline V gene. Whole-study results and caveats: Clonal diversity may have been underestimated in mostly white British donors.

The source material was peripheral blood, sampled on day 0 of AZD1222 vaccination. The chain couples TRBV5-6 to TRBJ2-7; 11 bases are shared with TRBD1. This clonotype was obtained from an adult in good health. CDR3 region: CASSFGTGGYEQYF. The CDR3 region has the DNA TGTGCCAGCAGCTTCGGGACAGGGGGGTACGAGCAGTACTTC.